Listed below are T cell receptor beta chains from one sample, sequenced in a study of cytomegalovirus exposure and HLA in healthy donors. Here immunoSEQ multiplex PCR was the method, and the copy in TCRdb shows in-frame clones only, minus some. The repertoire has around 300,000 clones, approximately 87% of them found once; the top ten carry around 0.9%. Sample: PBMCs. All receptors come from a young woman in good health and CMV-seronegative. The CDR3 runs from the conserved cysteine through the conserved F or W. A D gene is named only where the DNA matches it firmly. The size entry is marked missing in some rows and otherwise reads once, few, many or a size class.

CDR3nt: TGTGCCTGGAACCCGACAGGAATGAACACTGAAGCTTTCTTT; CDR3aa: CAWNPTGMNTEAFF; v_gene: TRBV30; j_gene: TRBJ1-1; d_gene: NA; abundance: NA
CDR3nt: TGTGCCAGCAGAAGACTAGCGGGAGTTTCTAGCGGGGAGCTGTTTTTT; CDR3aa: CASRRLAGVSSGELFF; v_gene: TRBV2; j_gene: TRBJ2-2; d_gene: TRBD2; abundance: NA
CDR3nt: TGTGTGGCAGGGAACTATGGCTACACCTTC; CDR3aa: CVAGNYGYTF; v_gene: TRBV6-1; j_gene: TRBJ1-2; d_gene: NA; abundance: NA
CDR3nt: TGTGCCAGCAGCTTAGGAGGTTTGCACACTGAAGCTTTCTTT; CDR3aa: CASSLGGLHTEAFF; v_gene: TRBV11-2; j_gene: TRBJ1-1; d_gene: NA; abundance: NA
CDR3nt: TGTGCCTGGAGTGTACAGGGTTCGCAGCCCCAGCATTTT; CDR3aa: CAWSVQGSQPQHF; v_gene: TRBV30; j_gene: TRBJ1-5; d_gene: NA; abundance: NA
CDR3nt: TGTGCCAGCAGTTCGACAGGGAATTTCTACAATGAGCAGTTCTTC; CDR3aa: CASSSTGNFYNEQFF; v_gene: TRBV27; j_gene: TRBJ2-1; d_gene: TRBD1; abundance: NA
CDR3nt: TGTGCCAGCAGTCGATCAGGGGGCAATGAGCAGTTCTTC; CDR3aa: CASSRSGGNEQFF; v_gene: TRBV28; j_gene: TRBJ2-1; d_gene: TRBD1; abundance: NA
CDR3nt: TGTGCCATCCTGGGACAGGGCCACGAGCAGTACTTC; CDR3aa: CAILGQGHEQYF; v_gene: TRBV10-3; j_gene: TRBJ2-7; d_gene: TRBD1; abundance: NA
CDR3nt: TGTGCCAGCAGTCTCTTATCCGGGACAGGGAATGCCGAGCAGTACTTC; CDR3aa: CASSLLSGTGNAEQYF; v_gene: TRBV27; j_gene: TRBJ2-7; d_gene: TRBD1; abundance: once
CDR3nt: TGTGCCAGCAGTTTATCGGGGTTTCGGGGCAATGAGCAGTTCTTC; CDR3aa: CASSLSGFRGNEQFF; v_gene: TRBV27; j_gene: TRBJ2-1; d_gene: NA; abundance: NA
CDR3nt: TGTGCCAGCAGCCAAGTAGAAGCTAGCTTGAACAATGAGCAGTTCTTC; CDR3aa: CASSQVEASLNNEQFF; v_gene: TRBV14; j_gene: TRBJ2-1; d_gene: NA; abundance: NA
CDR3nt: TGTGCCAGCAGACTCCCCGGACAGGGAGGCACTGAAGCTTTCTTT; CDR3aa: CASRLPGQGGTEAFF; v_gene: TRBV28; j_gene: TRBJ1-1; d_gene: TRBD1; abundance: NA
CDR3nt: TGCGCCAGCAGCTTGGCCAGGGTGGACACAGATACGCAGTATTTT; CDR3aa: CASSLARVDTDTQYF; v_gene: TRBV5-1; j_gene: TRBJ2-3; d_gene: NA; abundance: NA
CDR3nt: TGTGCCAGCAGTGACAAAACGGGACTACCGAGCTCCTACGAGCAGTACTTC; CDR3aa: CASSDKTGLPSSYEQYF; v_gene: TRBV25-1; j_gene: TRBJ2-7; d_gene: TRBD2; abundance: NA
CDR3nt: TGTGCCAGCAGTCTAAAGGGCCAATTACTTGCCCCGGGGAGCCGTCGCTACGAGCAGTACTTC; CDR3aa: CASSLKGQLLAPGSRRYEQYF; v_gene: TRBV28; j_gene: TRBJ2-7; d_gene: NA; abundance: NA
CDR3nt: TGCGCCAGCAGCCAATGGGTGCTAGCGGGGGGCTCCTACGAGCAGTACTTC; CDR3aa: CASSQWVLAGGSYEQYF; v_gene: TRBV5-1; j_gene: TRBJ2-7; d_gene: TRBD2; abundance: NA
CDR3nt: TGTGCCAGCCGCCTCAGGGGGCCCCAAGCTGACGAGCAGTACTTC; CDR3aa: CASRLRGPQADEQYF; v_gene: TRBV27; j_gene: TRBJ2-7; d_gene: TRBD1; abundance: NA
CDR3nt: TGCGCCAGCAGTCCTACCGGGACTAGGTCCTACGAGCAGTACTTC; CDR3aa: CASSPTGTRSYEQYF; v_gene: TRBV4-1; j_gene: TRBJ2-7; d_gene: TRBD2; abundance: NA
CDR3nt: TGTGCCACCAGACAGTTGCACCCCGGGACAGGCCCCTACGAGCAGTACTTC; CDR3aa: CATRQLHPGTGPYEQYF; v_gene: TRBV15; j_gene: TRBJ2-7; d_gene: TRBD1; abundance: NA
CDR3nt: TGCGCCAGCAGCCACGGAGCGCAGGGTACCTACGAGCAGTACTTC; CDR3aa: CASSHGAQGTYEQYF; v_gene: TRBV4-3; j_gene: TRBJ2-7; d_gene: NA; abundance: NA
CDR3nt: TGTGCCAGCAGTGCCTTCCGGGACAAGTCCTACGAGCAGTACTTC; CDR3aa: CASSAFRDKSYEQYF; v_gene: TRBV28; j_gene: TRBJ2-7; d_gene: NA; abundance: NA
CDR3nt: TGTGCCAGCAGTGCCTCTTTTGGCGGGAGTAACACCGGGGAGCTGTTTTTT; CDR3aa: CASSASFGGSNTGELFF; v_gene: TRBV27; j_gene: TRBJ2-2; d_gene: TRBD2; abundance: NA
CDR3nt: TGTGCCAGCAGTGAAAGGGACATGGGGTCAAGGGCCCAGCATTTT; CDR3aa: CASSERDMGSRAQHF; v_gene: TRBV6-1; j_gene: TRBJ1-5; d_gene: NA; abundance: NA
CDR3nt: TGTGCCAGCAGTGAGATTTACGGGACAGTTCGCTACGAGCAGTACTTC; CDR3aa: CASSEIYGTVRYEQYF; v_gene: TRBV2; j_gene: TRBJ2-7; d_gene: TRBD1; abundance: NA
CDR3nt: TGTGCCAGCAGCTCGGGAAGCCGAGACCCGGGCTACACCTTC; CDR3aa: CASSSGSRDPGYTF; v_gene: TRBV28; j_gene: TRBJ1-2; d_gene: NA; abundance: once
CDR3nt: TGCGCCAGCAGCCAAAGACAGGGGGCAGGTGGAAACACCATATATTTT; CDR3aa: CASSQRQGAGGNTIYF; v_gene: TRBV4-3; j_gene: TRBJ1-3; d_gene: TRBD1; abundance: NA
CDR3nt: TGTGCCTGGAGTAGCGGGAACGCGAACACCGGGGAGCTGTTTTTT; CDR3aa: CAWSSGNANTGELFF; v_gene: TRBV30; j_gene: TRBJ2-2; d_gene: TRBD2; abundance: NA
CDR3nt: TGTGCCAGCAGTTTAGACAGGGGGCGCGGGGACTACGAGCAGTACTTC; CDR3aa: CASSLDRGRGDYEQYF; v_gene: TRBV28; j_gene: TRBJ2-7; d_gene: TRBD1; abundance: NA
CDR3nt: TGTGCCAGCAGTAAGGACAGGGGCGGGACAGATACGCAGTATTTT; CDR3aa: CASSKDRGGTDTQYF; v_gene: TRBV28; j_gene: TRBJ2-3; d_gene: TRBD1; abundance: NA
CDR3nt: TGTGCCAGCAGCCGTCGGACTAGCGGGAGTTCCTACAATGAGCAGTTCTTC; CDR3aa: CASSRRTSGSSYNEQFF; v_gene: TRBV27; j_gene: TRBJ2-1; d_gene: TRBD2; abundance: NA
CDR3nt: TGTGCCAGCAGTTCGGGACTAGGGGAATACGAGCAGTACTTC; CDR3aa: CASSSGLGEYEQYF; v_gene: TRBV27; j_gene: TRBJ2-7; d_gene: TRBD2; abundance: NA
CDR3nt: TGTGCCAGCAGTTACTCGAGTGGTCGGGGTATGGAGCAGTACTTC; CDR3aa: CASSYSSGRGMEQYF; v_gene: TRBV6-6; j_gene: TRBJ2-7; d_gene: NA; abundance: NA
CDR3nt: TGTGCCAGCAGCCGAGTGGGGGGTGGAGAGCAGTACTTC; CDR3aa: CASSRVGGGEQYF; v_gene: TRBV11-3; j_gene: TRBJ2-7; d_gene: NA; abundance: NA
CDR3nt: TGTGCCAGCAGTTACTCGGCAGGAAGGTTAGGCTACACCTTC; CDR3aa: CASSYSAGRLGYTF; v_gene: TRBV6-5; j_gene: TRBJ1-2; d_gene: NA; abundance: NA
CDR3nt: TGTGCCAGAAAAGGACAGGCCCAACACAGGGGAGCTTTCTTT; CDR3aa: CARKGQAQHRGAFF; v_gene: TRBV2; j_gene: TRBJ1-1; d_gene: TRBD1; abundance: NA
CDR3nt: TGTGCCAGCGGGGAGGCTGGGGCCAACGTCCTGACTTTC; CDR3aa: CASGEAGANVLTF; v_gene: TRBV6-5; j_gene: TRBJ2-6; d_gene: NA; abundance: NA
CDR3nt: TGTGCCAGCAGCCCCACTAGCGGGGGCACAGATACGCAGTATTTT; CDR3aa: CASSPTSGGTDTQYF; v_gene: TRBV7-3; j_gene: TRBJ2-3; d_gene: TRBD2; abundance: NA
CDR3nt: TGTGCCAGCAAGCTAGGAAGGGGGCGCACTCACTATGGCTACACCTTC; CDR3aa: CASKLGRGRTHYGYTF; v_gene: TRBV28; j_gene: TRBJ1-2; d_gene: TRBD1; abundance: once
CDR3nt: TGTGCCAGCTCCGGGGACTACCAGGACGAGCAGTACTTC; CDR3aa: CASSGDYQDEQYF; v_gene: TRBV18; j_gene: TRBJ2-7; d_gene: TRBD2; abundance: few